The 13 T cell receptor beta chains below come from one sample, sequenced in a study of identical twins. TCRdb itself ran the 5' RACE reads through MiXCR, one entry per CDR3 protein. The sample has 300,000 or so distinct CDR3 sequences, over 8.5% seen once. This sample also belongs to another study, concerning yellow fever vaccine responses in identical twins.

Sample: CD8+ T cells sorted from blood. The receptor set was obtained from a woman in her late teens or twenties in good health.

This clonotype has at least ten counts. The CDR3 reads CASSWRGRYNEQFF. The DNA for the CDR3 is TGTGCCAGCAGTTGGCGGGGCCGCTACAATGAGCAGTTCTTC. The rearrangement joins TRBV27 to TRBJ2-1, with D possibly being TRBD2 (6 bases). This CDR3 is 14 amino acids long. The germline CDR1 and CDR2 sequences are MNHEY and SMNVEV (reference sequence). The V and J ends lost 4 bases and 3 bases respectively, with 10 bases between them.

The chain recombines TRBV2 with TRBJ2-5; D uncertain. Looked up from germline, CDR1 is SNHLY and CDR2 is FYNNEI. V was shortened by 1 base and J by 5 bases, with 8 bases between the two germline ends. The CDR3 is 13 residues long. CDR3 region: CASSEESSETQYF. CDR3 DNA: TGTGCCAGCAGTGAAGAGTCATCGGAGACCCAGTACTTC.

This clonotype showed up just a few times. J is TRBJ2-7 and V is TRBV6-2 or TRBV6-3; D is possibly TRBD2 (5 bases). Deletions cut 0 bases from V and 4 bases from J, with 16 bases between. CDR1 and CDR2 (germline): MNHEY, SVGEGT. The CDR3 sequence is 16 residues long. The CDR3 sequence: CASSYSTREVRYEQYF. Here the CDR3 DNA reads TGTGCCAGCAGTTACTCGACCCGGGAAGTTCGGTACGAGCAGTACTTC.

This clonotype was counted at least ten times. V usage is TRBV4-3 and J usage is TRBJ2-5; D is perhaps TRBD2 (5 bases). The CDR3 runs 13 residues. Per the germline V gene, CDR1 is LGHNA and CDR2 is YSLEER. The V gene lost 0 bases and the J gene lost 4 bases, with 6 bases spanning the gap. Written as DNA, the CDR3 is TGCGCCAGCAGCCAAGATCGGGGAGAGACCCAGTACTTC. Amino acid sequence: CASSQDRGETQYF.

This clonotype was found a few times. The rearrangement uses TRBV5-1 and TRBJ2-1, with a possible D match to TRBD2 (5 bases). This CDR3 has 13 amino acids. Germline CDR1 and CDR2: SGHRS and YFSETQ. Trimming shortened V by 0 bases and J by 9 bases, and 10 bases separated the two germline ends. As DNA, the CDR3 is TGCGCCAGCAGCTTGGCGGGGAACGGTGAGCAGTTCTTC. This codes for CASSLAGNGEQFF.

This chain uses TRBV7-2 with TRBJ2-5; 7 bases are a match to TRBD1. Germline-derived CDR1 and CDR2 are SGHTA and FQGNSA. The length of the CDR3 is 14 residues. With 3 bases clipped from V and 2 bases from J, the junction kept 3 bases outside the gene matches. CDR3 amino acids: CASSFDREQETQYF. The CDR3, as DNA: TGTGCCAGCAGCTTCGACAGGGAACAAGAGACCCAGTACTTC.

This chain connects TRBV12-3 or TRBV12-4 to TRBJ2-2; 7 positions agree with TRBD2. This CDR3 comprises 15 residues. The V gene end was trimmed by 7 bases and the J gene end by 1 base; junction bases not matched to a gene: 6. CDR3 nucleotide sequence: TGTGCCAGCAACCCGACGGGGGGGAACACCGGGGAGCTGTTTTTT. It codes for CASNPTGGNTGELFF.

This clonotype was seen only a few times. V is TRBV6-2 or TRBV6-3 and J is TRBJ1-5, with D hard to call. The CDR3 covers 13 residues. V was clipped by 7 bases and J by 5 bases, with 12 bases between them. The germline gives CDR1 MNHEY, CDR2 SVGEGT. CDR3 nucleotides: TGTGCCAGCAATCTAGGAGGTGATCAGCCCCAGCATTTT. Its translation is CASNLGGDQPQHF.

This clonotype was observed many times. The chain is built from TRBV10-3 and TRBJ2-7, with 9 nucleotides matching TRBD1. CDR3 length: 19 residues. V shed 3 bases and J 3 bases; nucleotides not matched to a gene: 18. Germline V gene lookup returns CDR1 ENHRY and CDR2 SYGVKD. DNA for the CDR3: TGTGCCATCAGTGATCCAAAACCCACCGACAGGGGGGTTCTCTACGAGCAGTACTTC. Translation gives CAISDPKPTDRGVLYEQYF.

This rearrangement joins TRBV4-3 to TRBJ2-1, with 7 bases matching TRBD1. Germline V gene lookup returns CDR1 LGHNA and CDR2 YSLEER. CDR3 length equals 13 residues. Trimming cost V 4 bases and J 6 bases; bases outside gene matches: 3. Written as DNA, the CDR3 is TGCGCCAGCAGCCCGGGACAGCTCAATGAGCAGTTCTTC. This sequence encodes CASSPGQLNEQFF.

This clonotype was detected ten times or more. The rearrangement links TRBV12-3 or TRBV12-4 to TRBJ2-7; D perhaps matches TRBD1 (6 bases). V lost 5 bases and J 2 bases, leaving 13 bases between the germline ends. The CDR3 covers 14 residues. The CDR3 DNA follows: TGTGCCAGCAGTCCTGGGGACATAGCCTACGAGCAGTACTTC. Amino acids: CASSPGDIAYEQYF.

This clonotype was detected many times. The junction departs from germline at one end; a sequencing error may be responsible. V gene TRBV2 combines with J gene TRBJ1-1; D is undetermined. CDR3 length: 12 amino acids. Germline loops: CDR1 SNHLY, CDR2 FYNNEI. The CDR3 sequence: CASREDDTEAFF. CDR3 nucleotides: TGTGCCAGCAGGGAAGACGACACTGAAGCTTTCTTT.

J is TRBJ1-5 and V is TRBV28; 7 bases line up with TRBD1. Germline CDR1 is MDHEN and CDR2 is SYDVKM. Losses at the gene ends were 6 bases for V and 5 bases for J; bases not matched to a gene: 13. The CDR3 covers 16 residues. The CDR3 DNA follows: TGTGCCAGCAGAAGTCTTACACAGGGGAGATATCAGCCCCAGCATTTT. Translating it yields CASRSLTQGRYQPQHF.